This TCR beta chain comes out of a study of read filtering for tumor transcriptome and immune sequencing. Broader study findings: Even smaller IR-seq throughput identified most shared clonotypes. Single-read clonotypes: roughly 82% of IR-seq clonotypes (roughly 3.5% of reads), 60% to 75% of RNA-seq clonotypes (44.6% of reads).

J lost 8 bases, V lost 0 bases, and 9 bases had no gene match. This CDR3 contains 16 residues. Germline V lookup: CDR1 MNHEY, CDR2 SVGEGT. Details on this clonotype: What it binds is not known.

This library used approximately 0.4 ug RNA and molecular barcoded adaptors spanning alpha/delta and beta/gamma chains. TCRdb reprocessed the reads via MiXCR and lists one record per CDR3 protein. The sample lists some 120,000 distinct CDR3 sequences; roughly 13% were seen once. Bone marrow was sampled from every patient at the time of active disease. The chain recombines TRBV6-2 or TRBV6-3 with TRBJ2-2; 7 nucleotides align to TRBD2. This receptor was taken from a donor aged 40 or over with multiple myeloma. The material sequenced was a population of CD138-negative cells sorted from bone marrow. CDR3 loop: CASSYSKASGPGELFF. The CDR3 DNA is TGTGCCAGCAGTTACTCGAAGGCTAGCGGTCCGGGGGAGCTGTTTTTT.